This paragraph covers one T cell receptor beta chain sequence. The antigen remains undetermined. V gave up 2 bases and J gave up 9 bases, with 16 bases separating them. Looked up from germline, CDR1 is MDHEN and CDR2 is SYDVKM. This CDR3 region has 15 residues. This record comes from a study of T cell responses to AZD1222 COVID-19 vaccine. Study-wide results and caveats: Just a handful of AZD1222 recipients tested seropositive at baseline. Elevations in Spike-specific TCR breadth and depth followed administration of two AZD1222 doses. Clonal diversity may have been underestimated in mostly white British donors.

Clones were sequenced by immunoSEQ multiplex PCR, and TCRdb holds only the in-frame ones, with some missing. The sample yields under 200,000 clones, roughly 90% seen once. The chain carries TRBV28 and TRBJ2-2; D call uncertain. Source: peripheral blood, taken on day 0 of AZD1222 vaccination. The sequence came from an adult in good health. This chain's CDR3 is CASSLGGIEYRELFF. CDR3 bases: TGTGCCAGCAGTTTAGGTGGTATTGAATACCGGGAGCTGTTTTTT.